One sample yielded the 20 T cell receptor beta chains listed below, sequenced in a study of blood T cell repertoires in COVID-19. Libraries were prepared by immunoSEQ multiplex PCR; TCRdb keeps only in-frame clonotypes and omits some of them. The table has about 270,000 clones, under 90% seen once. Sequencing was carried out using peripheral blood. These receptors all come from a human donor in a cohort sampled during active COVID-19.

The gene calls are TRBV2 and TRBJ1-5; D possibly corresponds to TRBD1 (5 bases). This CDR3 contains 15 residues. With 5 bases removed from V and 0 bases from J, the gap between germline ends came to 11 bases. Germline V gene data show CDR1 as SNHLY and CDR2 as FYNNEI. The CDR3 DNA reads TGTGCCAGCAGTCTGGGACTCAGTAGCAATCAGCCCCAGCATTTT. Amino acids: CASSLGLSSNQPQHF.

This clone was counted between two and nine times. This chain connects TRBV10-3 to TRBJ1-5, with D possibly being TRBD1 (5 bases). In germline, CDR1 is ENHRY, CDR2 SYGVKD. The CDR3 consists of 16 residues. Between the trimmed V and J ends, which lost 3 bases and 2 bases, there was a span of 14 bases. The CDR3 sequence: CAISEFGGVGNQPQHF. Written as DNA, the CDR3 is TGTGCCATCAGTGAATTCGGAGGGGTCGGCAATCAGCCCCAGCATTTT.

This chain joins TRBV4-1 and TRBJ2-3, with TRBD2 matching over 8 bases. CDR1 and CDR2 from the germline V gene are MGHRA and YSYEKL. The CDR3 covers 16 residues. Trimming at V came to 4 bases and at J to 3 bases, leaving 9 bases not matched to a gene. The chain's CDR3 is CASSPTLGGDTDTQYF. CDR3 nucleotides: TGCGCCAGCAGCCCGACACTCGGGGGGGATACAGATACGCAGTATTTT.

The V and J genes are TRBV2 and TRBJ2-1; tentative D call: TRBD2 (5 bases). CDR1 and CDR2 (germline): SNHLY, FYNNEI. V was pared by 8 bases and J by 6 bases, with 11 bases between. CDR3 length: 12 residues. CDR3 DNA sequence: TGTGCCAGCGGAGAGGGCCTCAATGAGCAGTTCTTC. Translating it yields CASGEGLNEQFF. Together with reference TRBV2 and TRBJ2-1, the CDR3 gives the full variable domain: EPEVTQTPSHQVTQMGQEVILRCVPISNHLYFYWYRQILGQKVEFLVSFYNNEISEKSEIFDDQFSVERPDGSNFTLKIRSTKLEDSAMYFCASGEGLNEQFFGPGTRLTVL.

The chain uses TRBV7-8 and TRBJ2-1; D call uncertain. CDR1 is SGHVS, CDR2 FQNEAQ, per germline. Trimming cost V 5 bases and J 0 bases, with 8 bases left between them. The CDR3 is made up of 14 amino acids. The CDR3 reads CASSKLSSYNEQFF. DNA for the CDR3: TGTGCCAGCAGCAAACTGAGCTCCTACAATGAGCAGTTCTTC.

The chain is built from TRBV4-1 and TRBJ2-1; 11 nucleotides line up with TRBD2. Unmatched junction bases numbered 13, after V lost 0 bases and J lost 0 bases. CDR3 length: 21 residues. Germline V gene data show CDR1 as MGHRA and CDR2 as YSYEKL. CDR3 in amino acids: CASSQDSEGLAVASSYNEQFF. The CDR3 DNA reads TGCGCCAGCAGCCAAGATTCTGAGGGACTAGCGGTAGCTAGCTCCTACAATGAGCAGTTCTTC.

V usage is TRBV19 and J usage is TRBJ2-3; 10 nucleotides align to TRBD2. The CDR3 runs to 15 residues. From germline, CDR1 is LNHDA and CDR2 SQIVND (reference sequence). V trimming: 3 bases; J trimming: 4 bases; junction bases outside the gene matches: 4. The CDR3 spells CASSISSGGSDTQYF. CDR3 nucleotide sequence: TGTGCCAGTAGTATTTCTAGCGGGGGCTCAGATACGCAGTATTTT.

The chain links TRBV24-1 to TRBJ2-1; a weak D match, TRBD1 (5 bases). V lost 3 bases and J 6 bases, leaving 20 bases between the germline ends. Germline-derived CDR1 and CDR2 are KGHDR and SFDVKD. The CDR3 totals 17 residues. The CDR3 region is CATSDGSGLVEINEQFF. The CDR3, as DNA: TGTGCCACCAGTGATGGTTCAGGGTTAGTAGAAATCAATGAGCAGTTCTTC.

The chain couples TRBV19 to TRBJ2-1, with a possible D match to TRBD1 (6 bases). Trimming took 5 bases from V and 5 from J, leaving 19 bases between them. CDR3 length equals 16 residues. Germline values: CDR1 LNHDA, CDR2 SQIVND (reference sequence). The chain's CDR3 is CASSPRGHRVNNEQFF. CDR3 coding DNA: TGTGCCAGTAGTCCAAGGGGACACAGAGTCAACAATGAGCAGTTCTTC.

This clone was seen only a few times. The V gene is TRBV4-3, the J gene TRBJ1-6; D is possibly TRBD1 (5 bases). Germline V gives CDR1 LGHNA, CDR2 YSLEER. The CDR3 is 14 amino acids. V was shortened by 1 base and J by 11 bases, with 12 bases between the two germline ends. The CDR3 DNA is TGCGCCAGCAGCCAAGTGGCAGGGCAAGCACCCCTCCACTTT. Translated: CASSQVAGQAPLHF.

This chain links TRBV5-8 with TRBJ2-1; D perhaps matches TRBD1 (7 bases). V lost 0 bases and J 8 bases, leaving 18 bases between the germline ends. The CDR3 has 16 amino acids. Germline values: CDR1 SGHTS, CDR2 YDEGEE. CDR3 region: CASSLGTGASVDEQFF. As DNA, the CDR3 is TGTGCCAGCAGCTTGGGAACAGGGGCTAGCGTCGATGAGCAGTTCTTC.

The V and J genes are TRBV5-6 and TRBJ1-4; D unclear. The V gene's germline CDR1 is SGHDT and CDR2 YYEEEE. The V and J ends lost 4 bases and 8 bases respectively, with 9 bases between them. The CDR3 contains 12 residues. CDR3 amino acids: CASSTGKEKLFF. CDR3 DNA: TGTGCCAGCAGCACCGGGAAAGAAAAACTGTTTTTT.

This clone came up once. The CDR3 loop reads CASRPAGRGNEQFF. For the CDR3, the DNA is TGTGCCAGCAGACCAGCGGGGAGGGGCAATGAGCAGTTCTTC. The chain carries TRBV6-5 and TRBJ2-1; 7 nucleotides match TRBD2. Germline V CDR1 and CDR2: MNHEY, SVGAGI. The trim removed 6 bases at V and 6 bases at J, leaving 8 bases unmatched. The length of the CDR3 is 14 residues.

This chain joins TRBV3-1 (or the pseudogene TRBV3-2) and TRBJ2-7, with 10 bases aligning to TRBD2. The junction had 6 bases not matched to a gene; V was cut back by 4 bases and J by 6 bases. Germline V gene data show CDR1 as LGHDT and CDR2 as YNNKEL (reference sequence). This CDR3 spans 14 amino acids. The CDR3 protein is CASSLSGRWGEQYF. Written as DNA, the CDR3 is TGTGCCAGCAGCCTTAGCGGGAGGTGGGGCGAGCAGTACTTC.

The rearrangement links TRBV2 to TRBJ2-7; TRBD1 aligns across 9 bases. V shed 6 bases and J 1 base; nucleotides not matched to a gene: 7. The CDR3 runs to 15 residues. The germline CDR1 and CDR2 sequences are SNHLY and FYNNEI. Written as DNA, the CDR3 is TGTGCCAGCAGAGGACAGGGGCCGGCGTCCTACGAGCAGTACTTC. Amino acid sequence: CASRGQGPASYEQYF.

This clone occurred a few times. This rearrangement joins TRBV20-1 to TRBJ1-2; perhaps TRBD1 as D (6 bases). This CDR3 contains 14 residues. Trimming removed 3 bases from V and 5 bases from J, with 16 bases in between. The V gene's germline CDR1 is DFQATT and CDR2 SNEGSKA (reference sequence). CDR3 sequence reads: CSASSGTPRYGYTF. Here the CDR3 DNA reads TGCAGTGCTAGTTCCGGGACACCTCGATATGGCTACACCTTC.

This clone showed up just once. The chain employs TRBV21-1 and TRBJ2-1; the table's D gene call, TRBD2, was not cross checked with the DNA. TRBV21-1 is marked as a pseudogene. The CDR3 spans 17 residues. The CDR3 DNA reads TGTGCCAGCAGCTTGATAGCGGGAGGTACTTCCTACAATGAGCAGTTCTTC. Protein product: CASSLIAGGTSYNEQFF.

The V call is TRBV5-4, the J call TRBJ1-1, with 8 nucleotides matching TRBD1. Looked up from germline, CDR1 is SGHNT and CDR2 is YYREEE (reference sequence). This CDR3 has 15 residues. Trimming removed 4 bases from V and 3 bases from J; junction bases left unmatched: 8. Written as DNA, the CDR3 is TGTGCCAGCAGCCGTGGGACAGGAGCTTACACTGAAGCTTTCTTT. It encodes CASSRGTGAYTEAFF.

CDR3: CASSWNRAYEQYF. DNA of the CDR3: TGTGCCAGCAGTTGGAACAGAGCCTACGAGCAGTACTTC. This sequence joins TRBV6-2 or TRBV6-3 and TRBJ2-7, with D uncertain. Germline V gene sequence: CDR1 MNHEY, CDR2 SVGEGT. The CDR3 totals 13 residues. V lost 4 bases and J 2 bases, leaving 9 bases between the germline ends.

The J gene is TRBJ2-3, the V gene TRBV11-2; 7 bases match TRBD1. The length of the CDR3 is 15 residues. CDR1 is SGHAT, CDR2 FQNNGV, per germline. J was trimmed by 0 bases and V by 5 bases; bases with no gene match: 5. For the CDR3, the DNA is TGTGCCAGCAGCCGACCGGGACAGAGCACAGATACGCAGTATTTT. Encoded protein: CASSRPGQSTDTQYF. The full variable domain, rest sourced from reference TRBV11-2 and TRBJ2-3, is EAGVAQSPRYKIIEKRQSVAFWCNPISGHATLYWYQQILGQGPKLLIQFQNNGVVDDSQLPKDRFSAERLKGVDSTLKIQPAKLEDSAVYLCASSRPGQSTDTQYFGPGTRLTVL.